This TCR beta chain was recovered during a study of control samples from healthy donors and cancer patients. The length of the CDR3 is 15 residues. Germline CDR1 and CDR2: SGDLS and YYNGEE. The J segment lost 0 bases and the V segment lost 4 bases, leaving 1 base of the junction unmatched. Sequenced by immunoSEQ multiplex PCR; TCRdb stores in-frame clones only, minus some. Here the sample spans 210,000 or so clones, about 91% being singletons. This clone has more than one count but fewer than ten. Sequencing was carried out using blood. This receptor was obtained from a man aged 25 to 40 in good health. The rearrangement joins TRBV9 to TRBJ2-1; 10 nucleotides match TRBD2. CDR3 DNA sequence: TGTGCCAGCAGCCCTAGCGGGGGCTCCTACAATGAGCAGTTCTTC. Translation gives CASSPSGGSYNEQFF.